This T cell receptor (beta chain) is drawn from a study of blood T cells in healthy people across ages. A J-beta primer mix and a sample-barcoded 5' primer were used in a second PCR of roughly 6 to 11 cycles. In TCRdb, the 5' RACE reads were re-called with MiXCR into one record per CDR3 protein. The profile shows 1.5 million to 2 million distinct CDR3 sequences, 40% to 55% of them singletons. Worth noting for this clonotype: Its antigen is still unknown.

V was trimmed by 4 bases and J by 4 bases, leaving 16 bases between them. The germline V gene encodes CDR1 SQVTM and CDR2 ANQGSEA. This CDR3 is 14 amino acids long. Study-wide results and caveats: A roughly linear age-dependent decrease characterized TCR beta diversity per million T cells.

The study recruited healthy Caucasian donors from Russia who were aged about 6 to 90. For every donor, a draw yielded 9.5 to 10 milliliters of peripheral blood. The chain has TRBV29-1 and TRBJ1-1; D remains unclear. The receptor was derived from a middle-aged woman in good health. The sample comprised blood. This CDR3 is CSVGKAGWATEAFF. CDR3 bases: TGCAGCGTTGGAAAGGCAGGATGGGCCACTGAAGCTTTCTTT.